Following are 30 T cell receptor beta chains from one sample sequenced in a study of blood T cell repertoires in COVID-19. Data came from immunoSEQ multiplex PCR; TCRdb stores just in-frame clones and leaves some out. The data contain around 72,000 clones, about 84% of them singletons. The sample comprised peripheral blood. These receptors were collected from a woman aged 60-75 years with acute or convalescent COVID-19.

The CDR3 region has the DNA TGTGCCTGGAGCGGGGAAGGGTTCGGCACCGGGGAGCTGTTTTTT. Protein: CAWSGEGFGTGELFF. The chain is built from TRBV30 and TRBJ2-2; D perhaps matches TRBD2 (5 bases). V dropped 3 bases and J dropped 4 bases, with 15 bases sitting between them. The V gene's germline CDR1 is GTSNPN and CDR2 SVGIG (reference sequence). The CDR3 loop spans 15 amino acids.

The CDR3 DNA sequence: TGTGCCAGCAGCCAATCGGTTTCATACAATGAGCAGTTCTTC. It translates to CASSQSVSYNEQFF. The chain employs TRBV3-1 (or the pseudogene TRBV3-2) and TRBJ2-1; unclear D gene. The CDR3 covers 14 residues. Per germline, CDR1 LGHDT and CDR2 YNNKEL (reference sequence). V was clipped by 2 bases and J by 4 bases, with 9 bases between them.

The chain combines TRBV27 with TRBJ1-1; 9 bases line up with TRBD1. The germline V gene encodes CDR1 MNHEY and CDR2 SMNVEV (reference sequence). The CDR3 consists of 15 residues. V lost 5 bases and J lost 4; bases outside the gene matches: 8. CDR3 bases: TGTGCCAGCAGTCCAGGGACAGGGACGGGCACTGAAGCTTTCTTT. This encodes CASSPGTGTGTEAFF.

V usage is TRBV4-2 and J usage is TRBJ1-6, with 8 nucleotides matching TRBD1. The germline gives CDR1 LGHNA, CDR2 YNFKEQ. This CDR3 contains 18 residues. The ends lost 0 bases at V and 6 bases at J; junction bases unmatched: 10. The chain's CDR3 is CASSQEVARDRINSPLHF. The DNA for the CDR3 is TGTGCCAGCAGCCAAGAGGTCGCTCGGGACAGGATTAATTCACCCCTCCACTTT.

A remark on this clone: A junction boundary mismatches the germline segment, possibly from a read error. The chain is built from TRBV7-7 and TRBJ1-6, with D uncertain. Germline V gives CDR1 SSHAT, CDR2 FNYEAQ (reference sequence). The CDR3 extends over 16 amino acids. The DNA for the CDR3 is TGTGCTAGCAGCTTATCCTACAGCCTCGATAATTCACCCCTCCACTTT. Translation: CASSLSYSLDNSPLHF.

This rearrangement joins TRBV6-5 to TRBJ2-5; the D gene is possibly TRBD1 (5 bases). The CDR3 is 13 residues long. V lost 8 bases and J 5 bases, leaving 15 bases between the germline ends. CDR1 is MNHEY and CDR2 is SVGAGI in the germline V gene. The CDR3 DNA reads as TGTGCCAGCGGGGCGAGGCTGGGTGAGACCCAGTACTTC. Residues: CASGARLGETQYF.

The chain employs TRBV5-8 and TRBJ1-2, with D perhaps TRBD1 (5 bases). The CDR3 is 14 residues long. Deletions cut 4 bases from V and 1 base from J, with 11 bases between. The germline V gene encodes CDR1 SGHTS and CDR2 YDEGEE. In DNA form, the CDR3 reads TGTGCCAGCAGCCTCAGCGGGGGTAACTATGGCTACACCTTC. It encodes CASSLSGGNYGYTF.

CDR3 region: CASRTNTGVSTDTQYF. In DNA, the CDR3 is TGTGCCAGCAGAACTAACACAGGGGTAAGCACAGATACGCAGTATTTT. This chain uses TRBV5-6 with TRBJ2-3; 7 nucleotides line up with TRBD1. Germline V gives CDR1 SGHDT, CDR2 YYEEEE. This CDR3 spans 16 amino acids. After removal of 5 bases from V and 0 bases from J, the junction contained 9 bases not matched to a gene.

The J gene is TRBJ1-2, the V gene TRBV12-3 or TRBV12-4, with a weak D call TRBD1 (6 bases). V gave up 6 bases and J gave up 7 bases, with 9 bases separating them. The length of the CDR3 is 11 residues. CDR3 in amino acids: CASRHRVGYTF. The CDR3 DNA sequence: TGTGCCAGCAGGCACAGGGTTGGCTACACCTTC.

This chain joins TRBV27 and TRBJ2-1; 9 positions agree with TRBD2. The CDR3 has 16 residues. Germline assignment: CDR1 MNHEY and CDR2 SMNVEV (reference sequence). Germline trimming cut 4 bases from V and 4 bases from J; bases unmatched to any gene: 8. CDR3 residues: CASSSSPSGKYNEQFF. The CDR3 DNA follows: TGTGCCAGCAGTTCCTCACCTAGCGGGAAGTACAATGAGCAGTTCTTC.

This clone has just a few counts. The chain combines TRBV27 with TRBJ1-3; the match to TRBD1 covers 10 bases. V was clipped by 5 bases and J by 3 bases; unmatched bases: 7. This CDR3 spans 16 amino acids. CDR1 is MNHEY and CDR2 is SMNVEV in the germline V gene (reference sequence). CDR3 nucleotide sequence: TGTGCCAGCAGTCCGGGACAGGGGCAGGTTGGAAACACCATATATTTT. It specifies CASSPGQGQVGNTIYF.

The chain combines TRBV5-5 with TRBJ2-1, with TRBD1 matching over 9 bases. Germline CDR1 and CDR2: SGHKS and YYEKEE (reference sequence). V lost 2 bases to trimming and J lost 8 bases; unmatched junction nucleotides: 8. CDR3 length: 15 residues. The CDR3 bases are TGTGCCAGCAGCTTTTACCGGGGACAGGGCTATGAGCAGTTCTTC. Its protein is CASSFYRGQGYEQFF.

The J gene is TRBJ1-3, the V gene TRBV3-1 (or the pseudogene TRBV3-2), with a tentative D call TRBD1 (5 bases). V lost 4 bases and J lost 0, with 16 bases in between. Germline CDR1 is LGHDT and CDR2 is YNNKEL (reference sequence). CDR3 size: 17 residues. CDR3 DNA: TGTGCCAGCAGCCGAGACTCAGGGTTTCTCTCTGGAAACACCATATATTTT. Translated: CASSRDSGFLSGNTIYF.

The V gene is TRBV2, the J gene TRBJ1-5, with D possibly TRBD1 on 5 matching bases. V lost 7 bases and J lost 4, with 14 bases in between. The germline gives CDR1 SNHLY, CDR2 FYNNEI. This CDR3 has 14 residues. The CDR3 DNA follows: TGTGCCAGCACGGGCAGGGAGGGGAATCAGCCCCAGCATTTT. Amino acid sequence: CASTGREGNQPQHF.

The chain joins TRBV6-1 to TRBJ1-2; 7 nucleotides agree with TRBD1. Trimming at V came to 2 bases and at J to 4 bases, leaving 10 bases not matched to a gene. The CDR3 has 16 amino acids. Per the germline V gene, CDR1 is MNHNS and CDR2 is SASEGT. The CDR3 bases are TGTGCCAGCAGTGAATTTGGACAGGTCCCTGTCTATGGCTACACCTTC. Translating gives CASSEFGQVPVYGYTF.

The chain recombines TRBV2 with TRBJ2-2, with D possibly being TRBD2 (6 bases). Germline CDR1 reads SNHLY; CDR2 reads FYNNEI. There are 14 residues in the CDR3. V was shortened by 6 bases and J by 9 bases, with 17 bases between the two germline ends. CDR3: CASRSRDFPRELFF. CDR3 bases: TGTGCCAGCAGGTCCCGGGACTTTCCCCGGGAGCTGTTTTTT. The complete variable domain, with remaining parts taken from reference TRBV2 and TRBJ2-2, reads EPEVTQTPSHQVTQMGQEVILRCVPISNHLYFYWYRQILGQKVEFLVSFYNNEISEKSEIFDDQFSVERPDGSNFTLKIRSTKLEDSAMYFCASRSRDFPRELFFGEGSRLTVL.

The rearrangement links TRBV20-1 to TRBJ2-3, with a possible D match to TRBD1 (6 bases). The CDR3 runs 17 residues. CDR1 and CDR2 from the germline V gene are DFQATT and SNEGSKA (reference sequence). V lost 3 bases and J 0 bases, leaving 19 bases between the germline ends. The CDR3 coding sequence is TGCAGTGCTAGTCGAGGGGGACCCGGTCGGAGCACAGATACGCAGTATTTT. It specifies CSASRGGPGRSTDTQYF.

The V and J genes are TRBV2 and TRBJ1-1; D is possibly TRBD1 (5 bases). CDR1 is SNHLY and CDR2 is FYNNEI in the germline V gene. V lost 6 bases to trimming and J lost 5 bases, with 16 bases between them. The CDR3 spans 14 residues. CDR3 loop: CASRVLGGSTEAFF. The CDR3 DNA reads as TGTGCCAGCAGAGTCCTTGGGGGGAGTACTGAAGCTTTCTTT.

The chain joins TRBV5-6 to TRBJ1-1; D gene uncertain. V was pared by 0 bases and J by 6 bases, with 9 bases between. The CDR3 loop spans 13 amino acids. The germline gives CDR1 SGHDT, CDR2 YYEEEE. The CDR3 reads CASSLGGGPEAFF. The CDR3 DNA sequence: TGTGCCAGCAGCTTGGGGGGAGGACCTGAAGCTTTCTTT. Supplemented by reference TRBV5-6 and TRBJ1-1, the full variable domain reads DAGVTQSPTHLIKTRGQQVTLRCSPKSGHDTVSWYQQALGQGPQFIFQYYEEEERQRGNFPDRFSGHQFPNYSSELNVNALLLGDSALYLCASSLGGGPEAFFGQGTRLTVV.

This chain connects TRBV30 to TRBJ1-1, with 7 bases identical to TRBD1. V trimming: 3 bases; J trimming: 2 bases; junction bases outside the gene matches: 3. The germline V gene has CDR1 GTSNPN and CDR2 SVGIG (reference sequence). CDR3 size: 13 residues. The CDR3 loop reads CAWRTGYNTEAFF. Written as DNA, the CDR3 is TGTGCCTGGAGGACAGGGTATAACACTGAAGCTTTCTTT.

This chain connects TRBV15 to TRBJ2-3; the match to TRBD2 covers 11 bases. The CDR3 has 15 residues. V shed 9 bases, J shed 3 bases, and the junction held 8 bases outside the gene matches. Germline V gives CDR1 LNHNV, CDR2 YYDKDF (reference sequence). CDR3 loop: CATTLLAGVTDTQYF. CDR3 bases: TGTGCCACTACGTTACTAGCGGGAGTGACAGATACGCAGTATTTT.

The rearrangement joins TRBV19 to TRBJ1-2; 10 nucleotides line up with TRBD1. The CDR3 covers 16 residues. CDR1 and CDR2 (germline): LNHDA, SQIVND (reference sequence). Trimming removed 1 base from V and 2 bases from J; junction bases left unmatched: 4. The CDR3 DNA reads as TGTGCCAGTAGTATAGGCTGGGGACAGGGGAACTATGGCTACACCTTC. The encoded protein is CASSIGWGQGNYGYTF.

This rearrangement joins TRBV28 to TRBJ2-4; 7 bases match TRBD2. The CDR3 totals 16 residues. Germline V gene data show CDR1 as MDHEN and CDR2 as SYDVKM. V was clipped by 6 bases and J by 2 bases; unmatched bases: 10. CDR3 sequence: CASRDLARETKNIQYF. CDR3 coding DNA: TGTGCCAGCAGGGACCTGGCGCGGGAGACCAAAAACATTCAGTACTTC.

This chain connects TRBV5-1 to TRBJ1-2, with 8 positions matching TRBD1. The CDR3 sequence is 16 residues long. V shed 5 bases and J 1 base; nucleotides not matched to a gene: 10. Germline values: CDR1 SGHRS, CDR2 YFSETQ. The DNA for the CDR3 is TGCGCCAGCAGTCGTAAGGGACAGGCTGATAACTATGGCTACACCTTC. Translated: CASSRKGQADNYGYTF.

The rearrangement joins TRBV6-5 to TRBJ1-3; TRBD1 agrees at 7 bases. The CDR3 consists of 14 residues. V gave up 9 bases and J gave up 2 bases; unmatched junction bases: 7. CDR1 and CDR2 (germline): MNHEY, SVGAGI. The CDR3 nucleotides read TGTGCCAGTGGGGATGGACAGGCTGGAAACACCATATATTTT. As protein: CASGDGQAGNTIYF.

The genes are TRBV5-5 and TRBJ1-4; 8 bases are shared with TRBD1. The V gene's germline CDR1 is SGHKS and CDR2 YYEKEE (reference sequence). This CDR3 has 14 amino acids. The trim removed 4 bases at V and 4 bases at J, leaving 3 bases unmatched. The CDR3 DNA sequence: TGTGCCAGCAGCACGGGACAGGTTAATGAAAAACTGTTTTTT. This encodes CASSTGQVNEKLFF.

The chain recombines TRBV28 with TRBJ2-7, with 12 positions matching TRBD2. In germline, CDR1 is MDHEN, CDR2 SYDVKM. V lost 6 bases, J lost 3 bases, and 9 bases stayed unmatched. The CDR3 consists of 16 residues. For the CDR3, the DNA is TGTGCCAGCAGGACGGGGACTAGCGGGTTTCGCTACGAGCAGTACTTC. Its translation is CASRTGTSGFRYEQYF.

Worth noting for this clone: The sample carries other DNA sequences with the same CDR3. This chain links TRBV5-1 with TRBJ1-1; 7 bases match TRBD1. CDR1 and CDR2 from the germline V gene are SGHRS and YFSETQ. J lost 3 bases, V lost 2 bases, and 4 bases had no gene match. The CDR3 spans 14 residues. The CDR3 DNA reads as TGCGCCAGCAGCTTCTCCGGACAGGACACTGAAGCTTTCTTT. Its protein product is CASSFSGQDTEAFF.

The V call is TRBV9, the J call TRBJ1-4; 7 positions agree with TRBD1. The CDR3 length is 17 residues. Per germline, CDR1 SGDLS and CDR2 YYNGEE. The junction had 10 bases not matched to a gene; V was cut back by 0 bases and J by 5 bases. Here the CDR3 reads CASSVATGAGGNEKLFF. Here the CDR3 DNA reads TGTGCCAGCAGCGTAGCTACCGGGGCAGGGGGAAATGAAAAACTGTTTTTT.

The gene calls are TRBV19 and TRBJ2-2; D remains unclear. With 5 bases removed from V and 4 bases from J, the gap between germline ends came to 11 bases. CDR3 size: 14 residues. Germline CDR1 reads LNHDA; CDR2 reads SQIVND (reference sequence). The CDR3 nucleotides are TGTGCCAGTAGTTCGCGACAACCCACCGGGGAGCTGTTTTTT. Translating it yields CASSSRQPTGELFF.